A single sample gave rise to the 15 T cell receptor beta chains below, sequenced in a study of response to subunit inactivated influenza vaccine (dated by TCRdb to 2017 to 2018). Library construction relied on RT-PCR. Sequencing used an Illumina HiSeq 2500. In TCRdb, the public reads were trimmed at Q25 with fastp and aligned with MiXCR, with productive beta chains retained. A single entry per CDR3 protein holds the most common genes and DNA from its merged rows. The sample contains approximately 730,000 distinct CDR3 sequences, approximately 15% of them found a single time. Less than 7% of the sample rests with the top ten. Sample: PBMCs from blood, taken less than 15 days before vaccination. The receptors originated from a man in his fifties or sixties who received an inactivated influenza vaccine. Donor details come from another sample of the same person, matched by shared clones.

The chain recombines TRBV19 with TRBJ2-7, with D tentatively TRBD2 (5 bases). Germline V gives CDR1 LNHDA, CDR2 SQIVND (reference sequence). CDR3 length equals 17 residues. Between the trimmed V and J ends, which lost 3 bases and 0 bases, there was a span of 18 bases. The CDR3 nucleotides read TGTGCCAGTAGTATGCCGCGGACTCTTGGAGGCTCCTACGAGCAGTACTTC. Its protein is CASSMPRTLGGSYEQYF.

The chain recombines TRBV5-6 with TRBJ1-1; D gene unclear. The CDR3 consists of 16 residues. Germline CDR1 SGHDT, CDR2 YYEEEE. Trimming removed 0 bases from V and 1 base from J, with 13 bases in between. CDR3 sequence: CASSLGSPVPNTEAFF. The DNA of the CDR3 is TGTGCCAGCAGCTTGGGATCTCCGGTGCCGAACACTGAAGCTTTCTTT.

This chain uses TRBV7-9 with TRBJ2-1; D unclear. The germline V and J ends were trimmed by 4 bases and 9 bases, with 7 bases remaining between them. This CDR3 has 11 amino acids. Germline assignment: CDR1 SEHNR and CDR2 FQNEAQ (reference sequence). The chain's CDR3 is CASSYGIEQFF. CDR3 bases: TGTGCCAGCAGCTACGGCATTGAGCAGTTCTTC. The full variable domain, completed using reference TRBV7-9 and TRBJ2-1, is DTGVSQNPRHKITKRGQNVTFRCDPISEHNRLYWYRQTLGQGPEFLTYFQNEAQLEKSRLLSDRFSAERPKGSFSTLEIQRTEQGDSAMYLCASSYGIEQFFGPGTRLTVL.

The CDR3 loop is CAWSVVGLSVQYF. The CDR3 DNA reads as TGTGCCTGGAGTGTAGTGGGATTGAGCGTGCAGTACTTC. V gene TRBV30 combines with J gene TRBJ2-7; D is unresolved. V was clipped by 0 bases and J by 9 bases, with 15 bases between them. This CDR3 comprises 13 residues. Germline-derived CDR1 and CDR2 are GTSNPN and SVGIG (reference sequence). The full variable domain, rest sourced from reference TRBV30 and TRBJ2-7, is SQTIHQWPATLVQPVGSPLSLECTVEGTSNPNLYWYRQAAGRGLQLLFYSVGIGQISSEVPQNLSASRPQDRQFILSSKKLLLSDSGFYLCAWSVVGLSVQYFGPGTRLTVT.

The gene calls are TRBV7-9 and TRBJ1-2; maybe TRBD1 (6 bases). Trimming took off 5 bases at V and 8 bases at J, with 21 bases between the two ends. This CDR3 has 15 residues. Germline CDR1 reads SEHNR; CDR2 reads FQNEAQ (reference sequence). CDR3 coding DNA: TGTGCCAGCAGCACACGGACAGAGTCCGTCGGAGGCTACACCTTC. This encodes CASSTRTESVGGYTF. Full variable domain (missing parts from reference TRBV7-9 and TRBJ1-2): DTGVSQNPRHKITKRGQNVTFRCDPISEHNRLYWYRQTLGQGPEFLTYFQNEAQLEKSRLLSDRFSAERPKGSFSTLEIQRTEQGDSAMYLCASSTRTESVGGYTFGSGTRLTVV.

CDR3 region: CSVEAPNTGELFF. The CDR3, as DNA: TGCAGCGTTGAAGCGCCGAACACCGGGGAGCTGTTTTTT. The gene calls are TRBV29-1 and TRBJ2-2; unclear D gene. The germline V and J ends were trimmed by 1 base and 0 bases, with 3 bases remaining between them. The CDR3 loop spans 13 amino acids. CDR1 and CDR2 (germline): SQVTM, ANQGSEA.

The rearrangement links TRBV19 to TRBJ2-4; the D is unclear. There are 16 residues in the CDR3. Germline V lookup: CDR1 LNHDA, CDR2 SQIVND (reference sequence). V dropped 6 bases and J dropped 0 bases, with 15 bases sitting between them. Here the CDR3 reads CASSSPDPLAKNIQYF. The CDR3 nucleotides read TGTGCCAGTAGCAGTCCGGACCCTTTAGCCAAAAACATTCAGTACTTC.

This clonotype was counted between two and nine times. The chain couples TRBV11-2 to TRBJ2-6; D ambiguous. Germline CDR1 SGHAT, CDR2 FQNNGV. The germline V and J ends were trimmed by 2 bases and 0 bases, with 8 bases remaining between them. This CDR3 has 16 amino acids. The CDR3 spells CASSLRPSSGANVLTF. The CDR3 DNA reads as TGTGCCAGCAGCTTAAGGCCTAGCTCTGGGGCCAACGTCCTGACTTTC.

This clonotype has at least ten counts. The DNA for the CDR3 is TGTGCCAGCAGCACCGGACAGGCTAACTATGGCTACACCTTC. Its translation: CASSTGQANYGYTF. V is TRBV7-9 and J is TRBJ1-2; the match to TRBD1 covers 7 bases. V lost 5 bases and J lost 0; bases outside the gene matches: 3. Germline-derived CDR1 and CDR2 are SEHNR and FQNEAQ (reference sequence). The CDR3 length is 14 residues.

V gene TRBV2 combines with J gene TRBJ1-2; 7 positions match TRBD1. The CDR3 runs to 13 residues. V was clipped by 1 base and J by 8 bases; unmatched bases: 4. The germline V gene has CDR1 SNHLY and CDR2 FYNNEI. CDR3 in amino acids: CASSEVQGHGYTF. CDR3 nucleotide sequence: TGTGCCAGCAGTGAAGTACAGGGGCACGGCTACACCTTC.

This chain uses TRBV6-1 with TRBJ2-3; 8 positions match TRBD2. The CDR3 has 15 residues. Germline lookup yields CDR1 MNHNS and CDR2 SASEGT. CDR3 loop: CASSGEREFTDTQYF. DNA for the CDR3: TGTGCAAGCTCCGGAGAGCGGGAGTTTACAGATACGCAGTATTTT.

This clonotype was seen more than once but under ten times. J is TRBJ2-7 and V is TRBV27, with TRBD2 matching 9 bases. Germline loops: CDR1 MNHEY, CDR2 SMNVEV (reference sequence). This CDR3 has 16 amino acids. After removal of 5 bases from V and 6 bases from J, the junction contained 14 bases not matched to a gene. The CDR3 nucleotides are TGTGCCAGCAGTCCCTCGGCGGGAGGGTTTCTCCTCGAGCAGTACTTC. It translates to CASSPSAGGFLLEQYF.

There are many counts of this clonotype. This chain uses TRBV5-1 with TRBJ2-2, with 7 bases identical to TRBD1. This CDR3 is 15 amino acids long. Germline V gene lookup returns CDR1 SGHRS and CDR2 YFSETQ. With V trimmed by 1 base and J by 7 bases, 7 bases remained unmatched. The CDR3, as DNA: TGCGCCAGCAGCTTGTCCTCACAGGGGAACGGGGAGCTGTTTTTT. As protein: CASSLSSQGNGELFF.

This rearrangement joins TRBV6-2 or TRBV6-3 to TRBJ2-1; D is perhaps TRBD1 or TRBD2 (5 bases each). CDR1 is MNHEY and CDR2 is SVGEGT in the germline V gene. Trimming took off 7 bases at V and 4 bases at J, with 14 bases between the two ends. CDR3 size: 14 residues. As DNA, the CDR3 is TGTGCCAGCACTGGGACCGGCGGATACAATGAGCAGTTCTTC. It encodes CASTGTGGYNEQFF.

This clonotype came up a few times. The chain carries TRBV12-3 or TRBV12-4 and TRBJ2-1, with 7 bases that match TRBD2. After removal of 3 bases from V and 2 bases from J, the junction contained 4 bases not matched to a gene. The CDR3 runs to 15 residues. CDR3 sequence reads: CASSFASGTYNEQFF. The DNA of the CDR3 is TGTGCCAGCAGTTTCGCTAGCGGCACCTACAATGAGCAGTTCTTC.